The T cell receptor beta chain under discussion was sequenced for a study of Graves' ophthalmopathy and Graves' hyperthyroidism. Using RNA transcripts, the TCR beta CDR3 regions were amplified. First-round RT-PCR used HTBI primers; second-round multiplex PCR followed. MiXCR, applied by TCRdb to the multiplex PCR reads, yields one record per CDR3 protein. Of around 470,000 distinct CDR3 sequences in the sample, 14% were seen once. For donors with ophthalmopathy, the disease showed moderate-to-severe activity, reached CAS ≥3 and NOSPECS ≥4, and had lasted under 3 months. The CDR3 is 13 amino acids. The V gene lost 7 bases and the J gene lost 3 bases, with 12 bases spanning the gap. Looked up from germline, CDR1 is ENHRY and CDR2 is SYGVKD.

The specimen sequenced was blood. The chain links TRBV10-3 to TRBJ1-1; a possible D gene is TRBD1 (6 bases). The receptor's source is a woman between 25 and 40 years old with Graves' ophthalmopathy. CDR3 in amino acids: CAINRGGDTEAFF. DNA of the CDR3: TGTGCCATCAATCGAGGGGGGGACACTGAAGCTTTCTTT.